The 17 T cell receptor beta chains given below trace back to one sample, sequenced in a study of T cell changes during pregnancy in multiple sclerosis. TCRdb keeps only in-frame clones here, not all; method: immunoSEQ multiplex PCR. Here the sample spans almost 20,000 clones, approximately 90% being singletons. The source was CD8+ T cells from peripheral blood mononuclear cells, collected after pregnancy. Receptors were obtained from a female donor in good health, enrolled as a control in a pregnancy study.

The chain couples TRBV9 to TRBJ2-1; the match to TRBD2 covers 12 bases. The trim removed 3 bases at V and 0 bases at J, leaving 4 bases unmatched. Germline V gene data show CDR1 as SGDLS and CDR2 as YYNGEE. This CDR3 comprises 17 residues. The CDR3 nucleotides are TGTGCCAGCAGCGGGACTAGCGGGACTAGCTCCTACAATGAGCAGTTCTTC. Protein sequence: CASSGTSGTSSYNEQFF. The variable domain in full, completed from reference TRBV9 and TRBJ2-1, reads DSGVTQTPKHLITATGQRVTLRCSPRSGDLSVYWYQQSLDQGLQFLIQYYNGEERAKGNILERFSAQQFPDLHSELNLSSLELGDSALYFCASSGTSGTSSYNEQFFGPGTRLTVL.

The genes are TRBV19 and TRBJ2-7; 9 bases are shared with TRBD1. Germline values: CDR1 LNHDA, CDR2 SQIVND (reference sequence). The trim removed 5 bases at V and 4 bases at J, leaving 6 bases unmatched. The CDR3 is 14 amino acids. CDR3 in amino acids: CASSVRDRVYEQYF. The CDR3 DNA reads as TGTGCCAGTAGTGTCCGGGACAGGGTGTACGAGCAGTACTTC.

The chain combines TRBV5-5 with TRBJ1-1; 7 bases map to TRBD1. The CDR3 runs 14 residues. The V and J ends lost 1 base and 6 bases, in that order; junction bases with no gene match: 6. Per germline, CDR1 SGHKS and CDR2 YYEKEE (reference sequence). The DNA of the CDR3 is TGTGCCAGCAGCTTGACACAGGGGAGGCCTGAAGCTTTCTTT. Encoded protein: CASSLTQGRPEAFF.

The rearrangement uses TRBV2 and TRBJ2-1; D possibly corresponds to TRBD2 (6 bases). There are 10 residues in the CDR3. Trimming removed 8 bases at V and 14 bases at J, with 13 bases between. CDR1 and CDR2 from the germline V gene are SNHLY and FYNNEI. CDR3 DNA sequence: TGTGCCAGCCTGGGGGGAAGTGAGTTCTTC. Protein product: CASLGGSEFF.

This chain's CDR3 is CASSFGGAVGGSSQETQYF. The CDR3 DNA is TGTGCCAGCAGCTTTGGGGGGGCGGTAGGAGGGAGTTCACAAGAGACCCAGTACTTC. The chain recombines TRBV11-2 with TRBJ2-5, with D tentatively TRBD2 (7 bases). The CDR3 has 19 residues. V lost 3 bases, J lost 2 bases, and 25 bases lay in between. The germline CDR1 and CDR2 sequences are SGHAT and FQNNGV. Full variable domain (missing parts from reference TRBV11-2 and TRBJ2-5): EAGVAQSPRYKIIEKRQSVAFWCNPISGHATLYWYQQILGQGPKLLIQFQNNGVVDDSQLPKDRFSAERLKGVDSTLKIQPAKLEDSAVYLCASSFGGAVGGSSQETQYFGPGTRLLVL.

The chain employs TRBV7-9 and TRBJ2-7, with a possible D match to TRBD1 (5 bases). The ends were cut back, 0 bases at V and 5 bases at J, with 11 bases in the middle. The CDR3 has 14 amino acids. In germline, CDR1 is SEHNR, CDR2 FQNEAQ (reference sequence). This CDR3 reads CASSLAITGNEQYF. The CDR3 region has the DNA TGTGCCAGCAGCTTAGCGATAACAGGTAACGAGCAGTACTTC.

This chain uses TRBV6-6 with TRBJ2-7, with 8 bases aligning to TRBD1. Germline CDR1 and CDR2: MNHNY and SVGAGI (reference sequence). The CDR3 length is 14 residues. Losses at the gene ends were 4 bases for V and 5 bases for J; bases not matched to a gene: 7. The CDR3 is CASSFTGTGNEQYF. CDR3 bases: TGTGCCAGCAGTTTTACCGGGACAGGAAACGAGCAGTACTTC.

The V gene is TRBV30, the J gene TRBJ2-1; TRBD2 is a possible D gene (5 bases). The CDR3 has 13 residues. V lost 4 bases and J 6 bases, leaving 13 bases between the germline ends. Germline values: CDR1 GTSNPN, CDR2 SVGIG (reference sequence). The CDR3 loop reads CAWTSTRVNEQFF. CDR3 coding DNA: TGTGCCTGGACCTCAACTAGAGTCAATGAGCAGTTCTTC.

The sample holds one count of this clone. In DNA, the CDR3 is TGTGCCAGCAGCTCAGGGACAGGGGTTGTCTATGGCTACACCTTC. Translated, it gives CASSSGTGVVYGYTF. V gene TRBV7-2 combines with J gene TRBJ1-2; 10 nucleotides line up with TRBD1. This CDR3 is 15 amino acids long. Germline-derived CDR1 and CDR2 are SGHTA and FQGNSA. With V trimmed by 4 bases and J by 4 bases, 6 bases remained unmatched.

J is TRBJ2-7 and V is TRBV19; possible D gene TRBD1, 5 bases. Trimming pared 6 bases from V and 0 bases from J, leaving 12 bases between. The CDR3 consists of 14 residues. The germline V gene has CDR1 LNHDA and CDR2 SQIVND (reference sequence). The CDR3 sequence: CASSTDSYSYEQYF. The CDR3 nucleotides read TGTGCCAGTAGCACCGACAGTTACTCCTACGAGCAGTACTTC.

The chain couples TRBV27 to TRBJ1-1; D not resolved. CDR3 length: 14 residues. V gave up 8 bases and J gave up 1 base, with 14 bases separating them. From germline, CDR1 is MNHEY and CDR2 SMNVEV (reference sequence). CDR3 DNA: TGTGCCAGCTTCCCTCGGGGAGGGAACACTGAAGCTTTCTTT. Residues: CASFPRGGNTEAFF.

The chain has TRBV19 and TRBJ2-1, with 10 bases lining up with TRBD2. This CDR3 comprises 15 residues. Per germline, CDR1 LNHDA and CDR2 SQIVND (reference sequence). The junction had 16 bases not matched to a gene; V was cut back by 8 bases and J by 12 bases. As DNA, the CDR3 is TGTGCCAGTCGCCCCCCAGCGGGAGGGCCGATTGGGCAGTTCTTC. Its translation: CASRPPAGGPIGQFF.

CDR3 nucleotide sequence: TGTGCCAGCAGCCCGACATCGAACACTGAAGCTTTCTTT. Protein sequence: CASSPTSNTEAFF. This chain connects TRBV9 to TRBJ1-1; no firm D call. Per germline, CDR1 SGDLS and CDR2 YYNGEE. This CDR3 has 13 amino acids. Between the trimmed V and J ends, which lost 4 bases and 1 base, there was a span of 8 bases. The variable domain in full, completed from reference TRBV9 and TRBJ1-1, reads DSGVTQTPKHLITATGQRVTLRCSPRSGDLSVYWYQQSLDQGLQFLIQYYNGEERAKGNILERFSAQQFPDLHSELNLSSLELGDSALYFCASSPTSNTEAFFGQGTRLTVV.

This clone was observed a single time. This chain links TRBV4-2 with TRBJ2-5, with D tentatively TRBD1 (5 bases). V was trimmed by 0 bases and J by 4 bases, leaving 24 bases between them. Germline values: CDR1 LGHNA, CDR2 YNFKEQ. The CDR3 loop spans 19 amino acids. CDR3 coding DNA: TGTGCCAGCAGCCAAGAAGGACGGCTAGACAGCTTGTGGGGAGAGACCCAGTACTTC. Translating gives CASSQEGRLDSLWGETQYF.

This clone was detected a few times. The rearrangement joins TRBV2 to TRBJ1-1, with 8 bases fitting TRBD1. This CDR3 contains 15 residues. Trimming removed 1 base from V and 1 base from J; junction bases left unmatched: 2. CDR1 SNHLY and CDR2 FYNNEI come from the germline V gene. The chain's CDR3 is CASSEGQGANTEAFF. Written as DNA, the CDR3 is TGTGCCAGCAGTGAAGGGCAGGGGGCGAACACTGAAGCTTTCTTT.

This clone was recorded only once. V usage is TRBV2 and J usage is TRBJ2-5; TRBD1 matches at 9 bases. Germline CDR1 and CDR2: SNHLY and FYNNEI. The J segment lost 4 bases and the V segment lost 4 bases, leaving 1 base of the junction unmatched. This CDR3 has 13 amino acids. DNA of the CDR3: TGTGCCAGCAGTGGACAGGGGGTAGAGACCCAGTACTTC. Translation: CASSGQGVETQYF.

The chain joins TRBV19 to TRBJ1-1; D unresolved. Germline CDR1 is LNHDA and CDR2 is SQIVND (reference sequence). V was shortened by 0 bases and J by 4 bases, with 9 bases between the two germline ends. The CDR3 sequence is 14 residues long. In DNA, the CDR3 is TGTGCCAGTAGTATAGATGAGGGTCTCACTGAAGCTTTCTTT. Its protein is CASSIDEGLTEAFF.